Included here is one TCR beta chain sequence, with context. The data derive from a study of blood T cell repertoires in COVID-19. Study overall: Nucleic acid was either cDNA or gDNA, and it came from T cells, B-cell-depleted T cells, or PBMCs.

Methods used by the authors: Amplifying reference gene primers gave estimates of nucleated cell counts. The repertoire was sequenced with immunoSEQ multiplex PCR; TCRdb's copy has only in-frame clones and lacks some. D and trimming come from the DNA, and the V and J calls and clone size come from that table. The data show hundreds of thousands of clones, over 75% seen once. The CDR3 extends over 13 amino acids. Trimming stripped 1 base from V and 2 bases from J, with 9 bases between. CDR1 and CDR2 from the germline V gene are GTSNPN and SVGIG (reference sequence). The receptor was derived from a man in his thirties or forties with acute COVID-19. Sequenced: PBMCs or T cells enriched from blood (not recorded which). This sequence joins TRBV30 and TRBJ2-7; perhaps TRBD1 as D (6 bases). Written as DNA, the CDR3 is TGTGCCTGGAGTGGACAGGACCCCTACGAGCAGTACTTC. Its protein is CAWSGQDPYEQYF.